Presented here are 22 T cell receptor beta chains from one specimen sequenced in a study of shared clonotypes between healthy human individuals. TCRdb's table, derived via immunoSEQ multiplex PCR, lists solely in-frame clones and lacks some. The sample contains about 2.3 million clones, 93% of which appear only once. The sequencing sample was made of naive CD4+ T cells from PBMCs. Subset here: CD45RA+ positively selected. The origin of the receptors is a man younger than 35 in good health. Some clones in this sample may be carry-over from other donors' samples.

The gene calls are TRBV28 and TRBJ2-7; 8 nucleotides match TRBD1. The CDR3 has 13 residues. Germline CDR1 reads MDHEN; CDR2 reads SYDVKM. Unmatched junction bases numbered 0, after V lost 0 bases and J lost 5 bases. In DNA form, the CDR3 reads TGTGCCAGCAGTTTATGGGACAGGGACGAGCAGTACTTC. Residues: CASSLWDRDEQYF.

This sequence joins TRBV7-3 and TRBJ2-1; D gene unclear. Trimming took 1 base from V and 5 from J, leaving 6 bases between them. CDR1 SGHTA and CDR2 FQGTGA come from the germline V gene. This CDR3 region has 13 residues. For the CDR3, the DNA is TGTGCCAGCAGCTTAATTACGGACAATGAGCAGTTCTTC. Translating it yields CASSLITDNEQFF.

The chain couples TRBV9 to TRBJ2-1, with 14 bases matching TRBD2. Germline trimming cut 0 bases from V and 13 bases from J; bases unmatched to any gene: 9. The CDR3 has 16 residues. Germline V gene data show CDR1 as SGDLS and CDR2 as YYNGEE. The DNA for the CDR3 is TGTGCCAGCAGCGTAGGTGGGACTAGCGGGAGTTCGGAACAGTTCTTC. It codes for CASSVGGTSGSSEQFF.

A single count supports this clone. The genes are TRBV5-4 and TRBJ2-7; 10 bases are a match to TRBD1. CDR1 is SGHNT, CDR2 YYREEE, per germline (reference sequence). The CDR3 is made up of 16 amino acids. With V trimmed by 0 bases and J by 4 bases, 7 bases remained unmatched. CDR3 bases: TGTGCCAGCAGCTTGGCCCCGGGACAGGGGTATTACGAGCAGTACTTC. Residues: CASSLAPGQGYYEQYF.

The rearrangement joins TRBV10-2 to TRBJ1-1, with D maybe TRBD1 (6 bases). V was trimmed by 7 bases and J by 3 bases, leaving 15 bases between them. This CDR3 is 14 amino acids long. Germline lookup yields CDR1 WSHSY and CDR2 SAAADI. CDR3 sequence reads: CASNTGGLDTEAFF. For the CDR3, the DNA is TGCGCCAGCAATACGGGGGGCTTAGACACTGAAGCTTTCTTT.

The V gene is TRBV5-1, the J gene TRBJ1-2; D unresolved. Germline V gene lookup returns CDR1 SGHRS and CDR2 YFSETQ. The CDR3 totals 14 residues. V gave up 4 bases and J gave up 8 bases, with 18 bases separating them. The CDR3 bases are TGCGCCAGCAGCCTTGTAAGCAGGCAAGACGGCTACACCTTC. Translated: CASSLVSRQDGYTF.

The chain joins TRBV9 to TRBJ2-1, with 14 bases aligning to TRBD2. The CDR3 sequence is 14 residues long. Germline V lookup: CDR1 SGDLS, CDR2 YYNGEE. The V and J ends lost 3 bases and 10 bases, in that order; junction bases with no gene match: 3. As DNA, the CDR3 is TGTGCCAGCAGCGATTGGACTAGCGGGAGGGAGCAGTTCTTC. Encoded protein: CASSDWTSGREQFF.

The chain combines TRBV6-6 with TRBJ2-7; maybe TRBD2 (6 bases). Germline V CDR1 and CDR2: MNHNY, SVGAGI (reference sequence). The CDR3 contains 15 residues. Trimming left V 2 bases short and J 2 bases short, with 13 bases between. CDR3 in DNA: TGTGCCAGCAGTTACGCGGCTAGCGCGACCTACGAGCAGTACTTC. This gives the protein CASSYAASATYEQYF.

The chain employs TRBV7-2 and TRBJ2-1, with D perhaps TRBD1 (8 bases). Trimming removed 0 bases from V and 8 bases from J, with 14 bases in between. The germline gives CDR1 SGHTA, CDR2 FQGNSA. The CDR3 has 15 residues. The CDR3 loop is CASSLAVTGGDEQFF. CDR3 bases: TGTGCCAGCAGCTTAGCCGTCACAGGGGGGGATGAGCAGTTCTTC.

The chain joins TRBV28 to TRBJ1-1; TRBD1 is a possible D gene (5 bases). Germline V gene lookup returns CDR1 MDHEN and CDR2 SYDVKM. The CDR3 covers 14 residues. Trimming took 8 bases from V and 3 from J, leaving 16 bases between them. CDR3 sequence reads: CASALRGAYTEAFF. CDR3 DNA sequence: TGTGCCAGCGCGTTGCGCGGGGCTTACACTGAAGCTTTCTTT.

This chain uses TRBV19 with TRBJ2-3; D remains ambiguous. The CDR3 consists of 14 residues. CDR1 is LNHDA, CDR2 SQIVND, per germline (reference sequence). The germline V and J ends were trimmed by 1 base and 9 bases, with 14 bases remaining between them. In nucleotides, the CDR3 is TGTGCCAGTAGTATAGGGGCTGCTCTAGACACGCAGTATTTT. Amino acid sequence: CASSIGAALDTQYF.

The chain is built from TRBV6-1 and TRBJ2-6, with 11 positions matching TRBD2. The V and J ends lost 4 bases and 2 bases, in that order; junction bases with no gene match: 4. CDR3 length equals 17 residues. Germline values: CDR1 MNHNS, CDR2 SASEGT. In DNA, the CDR3 is TGTGCCAGCAGTGCGGGACTAGCGGAGACTGGGGCCAACGTCCTGACTTTC. This gives the protein CASSAGLAETGANVLTF.

For this clone: Other DNA sequences in this specimen translate into the identical CDR3. The CDR3 DNA reads as TGTGCCAGCAGCGTAGAAGGGGGGTACACCGGGGAGCTGTTTTTT. Protein: CASSVEGGYTGELFF. V is TRBV9 and J is TRBJ2-2; D tentatively reads TRBD1 or TRBD2 (6 bases each). With 0 bases removed from V and 3 bases from J, the gap between germline ends came to 9 bases. Germline V lookup: CDR1 SGDLS, CDR2 YYNGEE. The CDR3 runs 15 residues.

The V and J genes are TRBV29-1 and TRBJ1-4; 9 bases agree with TRBD1. Trimming took 7 bases from V and 3 from J; bases not matched to a gene: 9. Germline loops: CDR1 SQVTM, CDR2 ANQGSEA. The CDR3 spans 15 residues. The DNA of the CDR3 is TGCAGCGGACGGACAGGGGTGGATTCTAATGAAAAACTGTTTTTT. It codes for CSGRTGVDSNEKLFF. The whole variable domain, filled in from reference TRBV29-1 and TRBJ1-4, reads SAVISQKPSRDICQRGTSLTIQCQVDSQVTMMFWYRQQPGQSLTLIATANQGSEATYESGFVIDKFPISRPNLTFSTLTVSNMSPEDSSIYLCSGRTGVDSNEKLFFGSGTQLSVL.

This clone was observed a single time. The chain links TRBV7-3 to TRBJ2-2; 10 bases map to TRBD2. Germline-derived CDR1 and CDR2 are SGHTA and FQGTGA. V gave up 4 bases and J gave up 5 bases; unmatched junction bases: 4. The CDR3 is 15 residues long. The CDR3 loop reads CASSSSSGSTGELFF. The CDR3 region has the DNA TGTGCCAGCAGCTCCTCTAGCGGGAGTACCGGGGAGCTGTTTTTT.

This chain uses TRBV29-1 with TRBJ2-1; 11 bases are shared with TRBD2. The V gene's germline CDR1 is SQVTM and CDR2 ANQGSEA. V was pared by 5 bases and J by 4 bases, with 10 bases of the junction left unmatched. CDR3 length: 16 amino acids. CDR3 nucleotides: TGCAGCGTTCCAAGGAGGGGACTAGCGGCTTACAATGAGCAGTTCTTC. It yields the protein CSVPRRGLAAYNEQFF.

Notes on this clone: Other DNA sequences in the sample encode the same CDR3. V is TRBV9 and J is TRBJ2-2; no definite D call. This CDR3 contains 12 residues. Between the trimmed V and J ends, which lost 1 base and 6 bases, there was a span of 4 bases. CDR1 and CDR2 (germline): SGDLS, YYNGEE. CDR3 protein: CASSVQSGELFF. CDR3 bases: TGTGCCAGCAGCGTACAGTCCGGGGAGCTGTTTTTT.

The chain has TRBV5-4 and TRBJ2-6; perhaps TRBD2 as D (5 bases). With 1 base removed from V and 4 bases from J, the gap between germline ends came to 12 bases. The CDR3 is 16 amino acids. Germline V CDR1 and CDR2: SGHNT, YYREEE (reference sequence). The CDR3 DNA reads TGTGCCAGCAGCTTGTTCGGGGTCGTCGGGGCCAACGTCCTGACTTTC. It codes for CASSLFGVVGANVLTF.

V gene TRBV18 combines with J gene TRBJ2-5; 8 nucleotides agree with TRBD1. The V gene's germline CDR1 is KGHSH and CDR2 LQKENI. The CDR3 is made up of 15 amino acids. V lost 3 bases, J lost 2 bases, and 5 bases stayed unmatched. The DNA of the CDR3 is TGTGCCAGCTCACCGACGGGACAGGCGCAAGAGACCCAGTACTTC. Translation: CASSPTGQAQETQYF. Supplemented by reference TRBV18 and TRBJ2-5, the full variable domain reads NAGVMQNPRHLVRRRGQEARLRCSPMKGHSHVYWYRQLPEEGLKFMVYLQKENIIDESGMPKERFSAEFPKEGPSILRIQQVVRGDSAAYFCASSPTGQAQETQYFGPGTRLLVL.

CDR3 protein: CASRDRRNTEAFF. The CDR3 DNA is TGTGCCAGCAGGGACAGGAGGAACACTGAAGCTTTCTTT. The chain has TRBV28 and TRBJ1-1, with 7 bases matching TRBD1. Germline-derived CDR1 and CDR2 are MDHEN and SYDVKM. With 6 bases clipped from V and 1 base from J, the junction kept 2 bases outside the gene matches. The CDR3 is 13 residues long.

This chain joins TRBV10-1 and TRBJ2-3; D is unclear. The CDR3 length is 14 residues. Germline V gene data show CDR1 as WNHNN and CDR2 as SYGVQD (reference sequence). V was clipped by 0 bases and J by 3 bases, with 7 bases between them. CDR3 amino acids: CASSESTRTDTQYF. In nucleotides, the CDR3 is TGCGCCAGCAGTGAGTCGACCCGAACAGATACGCAGTATTTT.

V gene TRBV28 combines with J gene TRBJ1-1; 7 positions match TRBD1. Germline V gene data show CDR1 as MDHEN and CDR2 as SYDVKM. The V segment lost 5 bases and the J segment 6 bases; nucleotides outside the gene matches: 12. This CDR3 has 15 amino acids. DNA for the CDR3: TGTGCCAGCAGTCTTGGACAGGCATCTACCGCTGAAGCTTTCTTT. It yields the protein CASSLGQASTAEAFF.